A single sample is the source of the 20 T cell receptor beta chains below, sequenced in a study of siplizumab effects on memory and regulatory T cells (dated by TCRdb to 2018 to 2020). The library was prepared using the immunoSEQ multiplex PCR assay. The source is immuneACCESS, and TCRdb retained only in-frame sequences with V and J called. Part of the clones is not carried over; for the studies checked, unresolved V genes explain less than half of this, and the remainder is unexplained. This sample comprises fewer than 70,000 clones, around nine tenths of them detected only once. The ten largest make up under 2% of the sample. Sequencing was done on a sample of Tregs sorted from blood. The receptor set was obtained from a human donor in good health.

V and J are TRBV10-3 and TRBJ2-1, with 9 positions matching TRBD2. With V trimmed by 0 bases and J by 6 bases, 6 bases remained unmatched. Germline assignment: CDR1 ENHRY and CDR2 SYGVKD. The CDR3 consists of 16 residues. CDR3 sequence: CAISESGTSSGNEQFF. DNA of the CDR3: TGTGCCATCAGTGAGTCAGGGACTAGCTCTGGCAATGAGCAGTTCTTC.

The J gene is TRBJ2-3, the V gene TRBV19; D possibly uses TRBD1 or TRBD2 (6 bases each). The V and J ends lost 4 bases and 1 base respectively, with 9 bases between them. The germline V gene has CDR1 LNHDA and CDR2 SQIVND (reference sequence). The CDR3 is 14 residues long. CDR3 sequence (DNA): TGTGCCAGTAGTAAGAGGGGGGGCACAGATACGCAGTATTTT. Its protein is CASSKRGGTDTQYF.

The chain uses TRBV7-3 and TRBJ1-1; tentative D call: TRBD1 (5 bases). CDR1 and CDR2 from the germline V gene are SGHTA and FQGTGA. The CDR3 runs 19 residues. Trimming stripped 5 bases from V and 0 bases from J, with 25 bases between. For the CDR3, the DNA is TGTGCCAGCAGCCCCCAGGGAATGAGACTGGGGTCCATGAACACTGAAGCTTTCTTT. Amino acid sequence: CASSPQGMRLGSMNTEAFF.

The CDR3 loop reads CASLREPGTGTDEQYF. The CDR3 nucleotides are TGCGCCAGCTTGCGGGAACCCGGGACAGGGACTGACGAGCAGTACTTC. This chain connects TRBV5-1 to TRBJ2-5; 9 nucleotides line up with TRBD1. The end of the DNA fits TRBJ2-7 better, so the J call may be wrong. Per the germline V gene, CDR1 is SGHRS and CDR2 is YFSETQ. CDR3 size: 16 residues.

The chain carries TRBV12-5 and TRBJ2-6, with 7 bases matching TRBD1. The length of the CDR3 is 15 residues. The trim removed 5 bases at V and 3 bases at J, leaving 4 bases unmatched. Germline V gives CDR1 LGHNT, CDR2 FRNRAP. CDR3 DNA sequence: TGTGCTAGTGGTAAAACAGGGGATGGGGCCAACGTCCTGACTTTC. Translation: CASGKTGDGANVLTF.

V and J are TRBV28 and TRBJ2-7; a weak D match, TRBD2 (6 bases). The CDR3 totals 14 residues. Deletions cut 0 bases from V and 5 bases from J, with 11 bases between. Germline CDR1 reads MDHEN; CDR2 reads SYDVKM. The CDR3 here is CASSLWGGIHEQYF. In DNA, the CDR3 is TGTGCCAGCAGTTTATGGGGCGGGATCCACGAGCAGTACTTC.

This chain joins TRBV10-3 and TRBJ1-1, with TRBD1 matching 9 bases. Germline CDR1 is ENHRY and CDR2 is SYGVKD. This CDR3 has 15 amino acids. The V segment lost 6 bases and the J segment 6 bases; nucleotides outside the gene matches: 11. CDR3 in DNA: TGTGCCATCAGCCCTTGGGACAGGGAGCACGCTGAAGCTTTCTTT. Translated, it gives CAISPWDREHAEAFF.

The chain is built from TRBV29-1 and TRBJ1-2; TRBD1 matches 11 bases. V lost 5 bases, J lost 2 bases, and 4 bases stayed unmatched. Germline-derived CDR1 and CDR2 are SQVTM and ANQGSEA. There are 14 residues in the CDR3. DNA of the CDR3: TGCAGCGTTAGCGGACAGGGGGCGAACTATGGCTACACCTTC. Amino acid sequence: CSVSGQGANYGYTF.

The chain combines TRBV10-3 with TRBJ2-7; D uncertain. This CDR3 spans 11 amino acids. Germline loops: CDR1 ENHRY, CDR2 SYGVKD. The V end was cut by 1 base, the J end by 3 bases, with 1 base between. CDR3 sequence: CAISEFYEQYF. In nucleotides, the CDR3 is TGTGCCATCAGTGAGTTCTACGAGCAGTACTTC.

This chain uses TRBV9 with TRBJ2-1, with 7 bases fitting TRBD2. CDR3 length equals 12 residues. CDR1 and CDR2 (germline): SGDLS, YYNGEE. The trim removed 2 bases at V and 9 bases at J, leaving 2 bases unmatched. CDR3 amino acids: CASSVGGSEQFF. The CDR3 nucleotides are TGTGCCAGCAGCGTCGGGGGGAGTGAGCAGTTCTTC.

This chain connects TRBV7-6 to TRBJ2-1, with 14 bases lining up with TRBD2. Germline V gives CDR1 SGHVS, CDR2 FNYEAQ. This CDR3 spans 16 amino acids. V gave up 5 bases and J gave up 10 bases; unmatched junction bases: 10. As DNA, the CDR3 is TGTGCCAGCAGCCACACGGGACTAGCGGGAGTAGGCGAGCAGTTCTTC. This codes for CASSHTGLAGVGEQFF.

The DNA for the CDR3 is TGCGCCAGCAGCCAACTCGGACAGGGGTTTGGCTACACCTTC. Protein sequence: CASSQLGQGFGYTF. The rearrangement uses TRBV4-1 and TRBJ1-2, with TRBD1 matching over 9 bases. Germline V gene sequence: CDR1 MGHRA, CDR2 YSYEKL. The length of the CDR3 is 14 residues. V lost 2 bases to trimming and J lost 7 bases; unmatched junction nucleotides: 5.

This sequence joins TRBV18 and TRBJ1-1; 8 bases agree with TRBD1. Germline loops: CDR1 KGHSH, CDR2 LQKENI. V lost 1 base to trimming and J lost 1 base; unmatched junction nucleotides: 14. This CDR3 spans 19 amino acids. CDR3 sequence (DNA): TGTGCCAGCTCACCACGCTATCCAGGGGGCATAACAGGGAACACTGAAGCTTTCTTT. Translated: CASSPRYPGGITGNTEAFF.

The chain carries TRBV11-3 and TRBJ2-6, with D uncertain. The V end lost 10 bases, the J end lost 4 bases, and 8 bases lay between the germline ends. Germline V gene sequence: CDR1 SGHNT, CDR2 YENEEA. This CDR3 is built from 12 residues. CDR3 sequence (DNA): TGTGCCACCACCCCCGGGGCCAACGTCCTGACTTTC. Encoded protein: CATTPGANVLTF. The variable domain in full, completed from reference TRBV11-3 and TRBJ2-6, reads EAGVVQSPRYKIIEKKQPVAFWCNPISGHNTLYWYLQNLGQGPELLIRYENEEAVDDSQLPKDRFSAERLKGVDSTLKIQPAELGDSAVYLCATTPGANVLTFGAGSRLTVL.

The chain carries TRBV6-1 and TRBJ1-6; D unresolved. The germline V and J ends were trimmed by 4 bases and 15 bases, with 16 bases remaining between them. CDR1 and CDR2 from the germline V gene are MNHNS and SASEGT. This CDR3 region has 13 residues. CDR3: CASSGTFREDLHF. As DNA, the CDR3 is TGTGCCAGCAGTGGAACTTTCCGGGAGGACCTCCACTTT.

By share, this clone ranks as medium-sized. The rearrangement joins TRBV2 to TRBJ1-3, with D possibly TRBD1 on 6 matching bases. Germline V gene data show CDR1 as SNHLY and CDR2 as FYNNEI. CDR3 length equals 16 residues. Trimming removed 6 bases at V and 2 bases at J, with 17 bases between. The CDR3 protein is CASRGTGLTTGNTIYF. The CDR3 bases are TGTGCCAGCAGGGGTACAGGGCTCACGACTGGAAACACCATATATTTT. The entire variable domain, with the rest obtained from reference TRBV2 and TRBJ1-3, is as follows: EPEVTQTPSHQVTQMGQEVILRCVPISNHLYFYWYRQILGQKVEFLVSFYNNEISEKSEIFDDQFSVERPDGSNFTLKIRSTKLEDSAMYFCASRGTGLTTGNTIYFGEGSWLTVV.

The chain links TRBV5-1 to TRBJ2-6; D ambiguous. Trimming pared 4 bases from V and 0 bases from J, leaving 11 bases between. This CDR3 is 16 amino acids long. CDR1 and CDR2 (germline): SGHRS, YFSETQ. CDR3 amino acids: CASSMTGNSGANVLTF. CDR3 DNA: TGCGCCAGCAGCATGACTGGTAACTCTGGGGCCAACGTCCTGACTTTC.

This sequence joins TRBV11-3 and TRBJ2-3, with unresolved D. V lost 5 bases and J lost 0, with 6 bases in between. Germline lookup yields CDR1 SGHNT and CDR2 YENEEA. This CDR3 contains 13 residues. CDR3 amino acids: CASSRDSTDTQYF. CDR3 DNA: TGTGCCAGCAGCCGCGACAGCACAGATACGCAGTATTTT.

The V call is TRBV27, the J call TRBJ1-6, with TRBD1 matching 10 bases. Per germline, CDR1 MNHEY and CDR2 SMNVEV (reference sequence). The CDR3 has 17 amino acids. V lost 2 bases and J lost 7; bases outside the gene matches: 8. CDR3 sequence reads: CASSLAGTGVGNSPLHF. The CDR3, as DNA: TGTGCCAGCAGTTTAGCCGGGACAGGGGTTGGCAATTCACCCCTCCACTTT.

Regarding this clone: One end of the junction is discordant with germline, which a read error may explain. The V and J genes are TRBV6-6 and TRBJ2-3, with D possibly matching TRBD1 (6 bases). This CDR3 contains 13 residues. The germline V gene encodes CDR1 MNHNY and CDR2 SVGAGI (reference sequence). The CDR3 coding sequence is TGTGCCAGTAGTTTACAGGGTTGGGATACGCAGTATTTT. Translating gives CASSLQGWDTQYF.